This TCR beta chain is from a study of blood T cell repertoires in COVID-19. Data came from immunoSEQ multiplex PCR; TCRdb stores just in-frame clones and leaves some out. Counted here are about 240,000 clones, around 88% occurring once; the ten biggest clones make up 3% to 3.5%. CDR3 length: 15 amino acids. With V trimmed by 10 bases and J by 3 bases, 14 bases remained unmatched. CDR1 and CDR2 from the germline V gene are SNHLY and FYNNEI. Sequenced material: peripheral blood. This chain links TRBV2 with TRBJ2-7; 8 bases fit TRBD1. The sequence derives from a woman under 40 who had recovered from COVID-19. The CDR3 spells CATITGAGGLYEQYF. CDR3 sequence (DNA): TGTGCCACTATTACCGGGGCAGGGGGCCTCTACGAGCAGTACTTC.